This entry is about one T cell receptor beta chain. Its specificity is not known. PCR was performed using 60 Vbeta and 13 Jbeta primers. TCRdb keeps only in-frame clones here, not all; method: immunoSEQ multiplex PCR. Seen here are 100,000 to 150,000 clones, about three quarters observed once, and the top ten hold 1.2%. The source of the sample is a study of cytomegalovirus exposure and HLA in healthy donors. Whole-study results and caveats: Under in vitro conditions, a few CMV-associated chains were confirmed as specific for CMV antigens. Prior analysis indicated that the majority of TCR beta V segments exhibited productivity approximately 87% or approximately 30% of the time. Later analysis showed most CMV-associated TCR beta chains appearing HLA-restricted.

The sample was PBMCs. This receptor was obtained from a female donor in good health and CMV-seronegative.

The CDR3 DNA follows: TGTGCCAGCAGGACCCCAGGGACAGATACGCAGTATTTT. It is translated as CASRTPGTDTQYF. The chain uses TRBV28 and TRBJ2-3, with a possible D match to TRBD1 (5 bases). Germline loops: CDR1 MDHEN, CDR2 SYDVKM. The CDR3 loop spans 13 amino acids. Deletions cut 6 bases from V and 3 bases from J, with 10 bases between.